This T cell receptor (beta chain) stems from a study of cytomegalovirus exposure and HLA in healthy donors. General study points: Some V segments, TRBV6-2 and TRBV6-3 among them, were indistinguishable and were therefore excluded. Researchers catalogued around 150 TCR beta chains as cytomegalovirus-associated.

PCR was performed using 60 Vbeta and 13 Jbeta primers. TCRdb keeps only in-frame clones here, not all; method: immunoSEQ multiplex PCR. The sample consists of some 170,000 clones, roughly 79% of them appearing once. The CDR3 runs 16 residues. V lost 2 bases and J lost 5; bases outside the gene matches: 10. Germline V gene data show CDR1 as MGHDK and CDR2 as SYGVNS. Donors were nominally healthy when sampled, though unrecorded immune exposures were likely. Comments on this clone: What it binds is not known.

The source material was PBMCs. This sequence originates from a woman between 18 and 29 years old in good health and CMV-seropositive. V gene TRBV25-1 combines with J gene TRBJ2-5; TRBD2 matches 8 bases. The CDR3 bases are TGTGCCAGCAGTGAAATCTCTCGGGGGGGCAACGAGACCCAGTACTTC. Translated: CASSEISRGGNETQYF.